A selection of T cell receptor beta chains follows, all from one sample in a study of beta chain features in type 1 diabetes. This table comes from immunoSEQ multiplex PCR, and its TCRdb copy is limited to in-frame clones, with some not included. The sample consists of around 200,000 clones, about 13% of them appearing once. The specimen sequenced was central memory CD4+ T cells from blood. Source of these receptors: a woman aged 18-29 years in good health. CDR3s include the opening cysteine and the closing phenylalanine or tryptophan. Each record gives: clone size, J gene, V gene, D gene, CDR3 protein, CDR3 DNA. The D gene is left open where the match is weak. Where a row states a size, it is once, few, many or the class of an expanded clone; other rows omit it.

clone_size: -
j_call: TRBJ2-7
v_call: TRBV6-1
d_call: TRBD1
cdr3_aa: CASKGTGIFYEQYF
cdr3_nt: TGTGCCAGCAAAGGGACAGGGATTTTCTACGAGCAGTACTTC

clone_size: -
j_call: TRBJ2-2
v_call: TRBV10-3
d_call: TRBD2
cdr3_aa: CAISGLADPPKTGELFF
cdr3_nt: TGTGCCATCAGTGGACTAGCGGACCCTCCCAAGACCGGGGAGCTGTTTTTT

clone_size: -
j_call: TRBJ1-1
v_call: TRBV30
d_call: -
cdr3_aa: CAAKRHENTEAFF
cdr3_nt: TGTGCCGCCAAAAGACACGAGAACACTGAAGCTTTCTTT

clone_size: -
j_call: TRBJ2-2
v_call: TRBV19
d_call: -
cdr3_aa: CASSTTAFDGTGELFF
cdr3_nt: TGTGCCAGTAGTACGACAGCCTTCGACGGCACCGGGGAGCTGTTTTTT

clone_size: -
j_call: TRBJ1-4
v_call: TRBV25-1
d_call: TRBD1
cdr3_aa: CASSESNYRTGNEKLFF
cdr3_nt: TGTGCCAGCAGTGAATCTAATTATCGGACAGGAAATGAAAAACTGTTTTTT

clone_size: few
j_call: TRBJ1-2
v_call: TRBV4-3
d_call: -
cdr3_aa: CASSQGGGGHYGYTF
cdr3_nt: TGCGCCAGCAGCCAGGGGGGAGGGGGGCACTATGGCTACACCTTC

clone_size: many
j_call: TRBJ2-3
v_call: TRBV7-2
d_call: -
cdr3_aa: CASSLAGGFTDTQYF
cdr3_nt: TGTGCCAGCAGCTTAGCGGGGGGTTTCACAGATACGCAGTATTTT

clone_size: -
j_call: TRBJ1-2
v_call: TRBV6-5
d_call: -
cdr3_aa: CASSYVEGGYTF
cdr3_nt: TGTGCCAGCAGTTACGTGGAGGGAGGCTACACCTTC

clone_size: -
j_call: TRBJ1-3
v_call: TRBV13
d_call: TRBD1
cdr3_aa: CASTKYTPSGTGAGNTIYF
cdr3_nt: TGTGCCAGCACTAAATATACCCCCTCCGGGACAGGAGCTGGAAACACCATATATTTT

clone_size: -
j_call: TRBJ2-5
v_call: TRBV5-1
d_call: TRBD2
cdr3_aa: CASSFRWREGQETQYF
cdr3_nt: TGCGCCAGCAGCTTTCGTTGGCGGGAGGGTCAAGAGACCCAGTACTTC

clone_size: few
j_call: TRBJ2-3
v_call: TRBV9
d_call: TRBD2
cdr3_aa: CASSRRLAGSRDTQYF
cdr3_nt: TGTGCCAGCAGCCGCCGACTAGCGGGGTCGAGGGATACGCAGTATTTT

clone_size: -
j_call: TRBJ2-7
v_call: TRBV28
d_call: -
cdr3_aa: CASSPRGSTRYEQYF
cdr3_nt: TGTGCCAGCAGTCCCCGAGGGAGTACGAGGTACGAGCAGTACTTC

clone_size: -
j_call: TRBJ2-7
v_call: TRBV7-9
d_call: TRBD2
cdr3_aa: CASSLGLAGGPNQHEQYF
cdr3_nt: TGTGCCAGCAGCTTAGGACTAGCGGGAGGGCCGAACCAACACGAGCAGTACTTC

clone_size: few
j_call: TRBJ2-2
v_call: TRBV5-4
d_call: TRBD2
cdr3_aa: CASSWTSGSGTGELFF
cdr3_nt: TGTGCCAGCAGCTGGACTAGCGGGAGTGGCACCGGGGAGCTGTTTTTT

clone_size: -
j_call: TRBJ2-7
v_call: TRBV27
d_call: TRBD2
cdr3_aa: CASSAREGSYEQYF
cdr3_nt: TGTGCCAGCAGTGCCCGGGAGGGCTCCTACGAGCAGTACTTC

clone_size: -
j_call: TRBJ2-5
v_call: TRBV2
d_call: -
cdr3_aa: CASSEREVRETQYF
cdr3_nt: TGTGCCAGCAGTGAGAGGGAGGTCCGGGAGACCCAGTACTTC

clone_size: many
j_call: TRBJ2-7
v_call: TRBV6-6
d_call: TRBD2
cdr3_aa: CASSYSAGGPYEQYF
cdr3_nt: TGTGCCAGCAGTTACTCGGCGGGAGGGCCCTACGAGCAGTACTTC

clone_size: -
j_call: TRBJ1-2
v_call: TRBV6-5
d_call: -
cdr3_aa: CASSSNNLPYGYTF
cdr3_nt: TGTGCCAGCAGTTCCAACAATCTCCCCTATGGCTACACCTTC

clone_size: -
j_call: TRBJ2-2
v_call: TRBV25-1
d_call: TRBD1
cdr3_aa: CASSEYATGRRNTGELFF
cdr3_nt: TGTGCCAGCAGTGAATATGCGACAGGGCGACGGAACACCGGGGAGCTGTTTTTT

clone_size: few
j_call: TRBJ2-5
v_call: TRBV4-3
d_call: -
cdr3_aa: CASSRQLIEETQYF
cdr3_nt: TGCGCCAGCAGCCGTCAACTGATCGAAGAGACCCAGTACTTC

clone_size: -
j_call: TRBJ2-5
v_call: TRBV5-4
d_call: TRBD1
cdr3_aa: CASSLTGVETQYF
cdr3_nt: TGTGCCAGCAGCCTAACAGGGGTGGAGACCCAGTACTTC

clone_size: -
j_call: TRBJ2-3
v_call: TRBV30
d_call: TRBD1
cdr3_aa: CAWRENRGLGDTQYF
cdr3_nt: TGTGCCTGGAGGGAGAACAGGGGCTTGGGGGATACGCAGTATTTT

clone_size: -
j_call: TRBJ2-7
v_call: TRBV2
d_call: -
cdr3_aa: CASSEVVDTKQYF
cdr3_nt: TGTGCCAGCAGTGAAGTAGTGGACACCAAGCAGTACTTC

clone_size: -
j_call: TRBJ2-5
v_call: TRBV28
d_call: TRBD1
cdr3_aa: CASSQAGQGRETQYF
cdr3_nt: TGTGCCAGCAGTCAAGCCGGACAGGGTCGGGAGACCCAGTACTTC

clone_size: few
j_call: TRBJ1-2
v_call: TRBV27
d_call: TRBD1
cdr3_aa: CASSLGTGGNYGYTF
cdr3_nt: TGTGCCAGCAGTTTGGGGACAGGGGGTAACTATGGCTACACCTTC

clone_size: few
j_call: TRBJ2-2
v_call: TRBV4-3
d_call: -
cdr3_aa: CASSQEGVGTGELFF
cdr3_nt: TGCGCCAGCAGCCAAGAAGGGGTGGGGACCGGGGAGCTGTTTTTT

clone_size: few
j_call: TRBJ2-1
v_call: TRBV11-3
d_call: -
cdr3_aa: CASSLEYGAEQFF
cdr3_nt: TGTGCCAGCAGCTTAGAGTATGGGGCTGAGCAGTTCTTC

clone_size: few
j_call: TRBJ1-4
v_call: TRBV15
d_call: -
cdr3_aa: CATSQNTEKLFF
cdr3_nt: TGTGCCACCAGCCAGAACACGGAAAAACTGTTTTTT

clone_size: few
j_call: TRBJ2-7
v_call: TRBV7-2
d_call: TRBD2
cdr3_aa: CASSLVSAGEYLGQYF
cdr3_nt: TGTGCCAGCAGCTTAGTTTCGGCGGGAGAGTATCTCGGGCAGTACTTC

clone_size: few
j_call: TRBJ1-5
v_call: TRBV30
d_call: -
cdr3_aa: CAWTRPGVFNQPQHF
cdr3_nt: TGTGCCTGGACCCGGCCAGGGGTCTTCAATCAGCCCCAGCATTTT

clone_size: few
j_call: TRBJ1-2
v_call: TRBV25-1
d_call: TRBD1
cdr3_aa: CASSGSGTGVYGYTF
cdr3_nt: TGTGCCAGCAGTGGTTCGGGGACAGGGGTCTATGGCTACACCTTC

clone_size: few
j_call: TRBJ2-3
v_call: TRBV4-3
d_call: -
cdr3_aa: CASSQGGYTDTQYF
cdr3_nt: TGCGCCAGCAGCCAAGGCGGATACACAGATACGCAGTATTTT

clone_size: -
j_call: TRBJ2-3
v_call: TRBV10-3
d_call: TRBD1
cdr3_aa: CAISGGPEGQGTADTQYF
cdr3_nt: TGTGCCATCAGTGGGGGGCCCGAAGGACAGGGGACCGCAGATACGCAGTATTTT

clone_size: many
j_call: TRBJ2-1
v_call: TRBV15
d_call: TRBD2
cdr3_aa: CATSRGAGNEQFF
cdr3_nt: TGTGCCACCAGCAGAGGAGCGGGGAATGAGCAGTTCTTC

clone_size: -
j_call: TRBJ2-3
v_call: TRBV30
d_call: -
cdr3_aa: CAWSALGHRGADTQYF
cdr3_nt: TGTGCCTGGAGTGCCCTGGGACACCGAGGCGCAGATACGCAGTATTTT

clone_size: few
j_call: TRBJ2-1
v_call: TRBV10-3
d_call: -
cdr3_aa: CAISESEGGRHNEQFF
cdr3_nt: TGTGCCATCAGTGAGTCGGAAGGGGGTAGGCACAATGAGCAGTTCTTC

clone_size: few
j_call: TRBJ2-3
v_call: TRBV5-4
d_call: TRBD1
cdr3_aa: CASKTGPTQYF
cdr3_nt: TGTGCCAGCAAGACAGGGCCGACGCAGTATTTT

clone_size: -
j_call: TRBJ1-2
v_call: TRBV5-4
d_call: TRBD1
cdr3_aa: CASSLQGALNYGYTF
cdr3_nt: TGTGCCAGCAGCCTACAGGGGGCGTTAAACTATGGCTACACCTTC

clone_size: once
j_call: TRBJ2-5
v_call: TRBV19
d_call: -
cdr3_aa: CASSFDQETQYF
cdr3_nt: TGTGCCAGTAGTTTCGACCAAGAGACCCAGTACTTC

clone_size: -
j_call: TRBJ2-2
v_call: TRBV7-9
d_call: -
cdr3_aa: CASSNQGGTGELFF
cdr3_nt: TGTGCCAGCAGCAACCAGGGGGGCACCGGGGAGCTGTTTTTT

clone_size: -
j_call: TRBJ2-7
v_call: TRBV15
d_call: TRBD1
cdr3_aa: CATSPTGVSYEQYF
cdr3_nt: TGTGCCACCAGCCCGACAGGGGTTTCCTACGAGCAGTACTTC

clone_size: few
j_call: TRBJ2-1
v_call: TRBV4-1
d_call: TRBD2
cdr3_aa: CASSLRLAGVVNEQFF
cdr3_nt: TGCGCCAGCAGCCTGAGACTAGCGGGAGTTGTGAATGAGCAGTTCTTC

clone_size: few
j_call: TRBJ2-3
v_call: TRBV7-7
d_call: -
cdr3_aa: CASSQTTSTDTQYF
cdr3_nt: TGTGCCAGCAGCCAGACGACTAGCACAGATACGCAGTATTTT

clone_size: -
j_call: TRBJ2-7
v_call: TRBV7-9
d_call: TRBD2
cdr3_aa: CASSPSGSSAYEQYF
cdr3_nt: TGTGCCAGCAGTCCGAGCGGGAGTAGCGCCTACGAGCAGTACTTC

clone_size: few
j_call: TRBJ2-3
v_call: TRBV11-3
d_call: TRBD1
cdr3_aa: CASSGQGDTQYF
cdr3_nt: TGTGCCAGCAGCGGACAGGGCGATACGCAGTATTTT

clone_size: few
j_call: TRBJ2-2
v_call: TRBV7-2
d_call: TRBD2
cdr3_aa: CASSLLPGGGDGTGELFF
cdr3_nt: TGTGCCAGCAGCTTACTACCCGGCGGGGGGGATGGCACCGGGGAGCTGTTTTTT